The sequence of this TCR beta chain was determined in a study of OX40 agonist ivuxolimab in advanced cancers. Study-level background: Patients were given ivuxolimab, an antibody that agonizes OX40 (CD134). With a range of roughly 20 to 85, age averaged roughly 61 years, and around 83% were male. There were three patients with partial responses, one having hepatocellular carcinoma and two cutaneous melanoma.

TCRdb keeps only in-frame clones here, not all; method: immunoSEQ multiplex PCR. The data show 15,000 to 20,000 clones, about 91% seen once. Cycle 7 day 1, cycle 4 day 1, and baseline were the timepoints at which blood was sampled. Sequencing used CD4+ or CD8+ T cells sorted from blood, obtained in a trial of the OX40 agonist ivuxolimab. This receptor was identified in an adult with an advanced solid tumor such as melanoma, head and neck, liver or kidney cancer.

The CDR3 reads CATSSRAESPLHF. DNA of the CDR3: TGTGCCACCAGTAGCCGGGCGGAATCACCCCTCCACTTT. This sequence joins TRBV15 and TRBJ1-6, with D hard to call. The length of the CDR3 is 13 residues. V gave up 6 bases and J gave up 10 bases, with 13 bases separating them. Germline assignment: CDR1 LNHNV and CDR2 YYDKDF (reference sequence).